This TCR beta chain was recovered during a study of identical twins listed by TCRdb under 2016. Broadly, across the study: The study deep-sequenced TCR alpha and beta repertoires from monozygotic twins, unrelated adults of various ages and cord blood to test whether fetal clonotypes persist. To rule out contamination, replicate twin experiments were performed at different times with different library preparation protocols.

This clonotype was detected a few times. Its antigen is not yet known. No base qualities exist here, and no much larger clone lies one base off it. What the work shows at the level of the full study, not this receptor alone: Abundant cord blood beta clonotypes had fewer insertions, young adult naive repertoires showed a similar but weaker trend, and memory repertoires showed no such trend. Out-of-frame TCR alpha sharing in monozygotic twins was systematically underestimated by recombination models, whereas sharing between unrelated individuals was in agreement with the recombination models. Out-of-frame TCR alpha sequences shared between twins showed an excess of low generation-probability sequences compared with coincidental sharing between unrelated individuals. Because the same donors could not be followed over many years, conclusions were based on cross-sectional statistical analysis. Zero-insertion analyses could be partly confounded by invariant T cells such as MAIT and iNKT, although diverse VJ usage argued against such confounding for most clonotypes. The excess sharing between twins in beta out-of-frame sequences was weaker because fewer shared sequences reduced the signal-to-noise ratio.

Every donor was a healthy Caucasian. The twin cohort comprised three pairs of female monozygotic twins, all aged about 18 to 29 years. Peripheral blood mononuclear cells were used as the source from which RNA for TCR libraries was isolated. The library was generated by 5' RACE. The listed sequencing device is Illumina HiSeq 2000. Template switching added a universal primer binding site, and the final cDNA carried a unique molecular identifier that allowed TCR cDNA molecules to be counted accurately. Specific primers in the conserved constant-segment region were used to synthesize first-strand cDNA for the TCR alpha and beta chains. To control for contamination, each cDNA library was double barcoded with a SMART-Mk sample barcode plus Illumina barcodes. TruSeq adapter sequences and Illumina sample barcodes were added in two successive PCR steps. Sequencing of the TCR alpha and beta cDNA libraries was done on the Illumina HiSeq platform using custom primers. The source study handled its data this way. MiGEC processed the raw reads to extract unique molecular identifiers, while MiXCR was used to determine the CDR3 positions. For each individual, recombination models were inferred using an EM algorithm with the repgenHMM and IGoR tools. The analysis of shared clonotypes was done with the tcR package in R, with sharing normalized by the product of cloneset sizes. Out-of-frame nonproductive sequences were analyzed to study raw recombination free of thymic and clonal selection effects. TCRdb ran its own pipeline on the public reads, namely fastp trimming at Q25 and MiXCR clone calling, and kept in-frame beta chains. Rows are unified per CDR3 protein, each entry keeping the most common DNA and genes. TCRdb, not the authors, supplied the V and J calls. The sample includes more than 600,000 distinct CDR3 sequences, with 15% to 20% observed a single time. The top ten hold 10% to 15% of the sample.

V ends up 7 bases short and J 3 bases short, with an unmatched junction base count of 7. CDR1 and CDR2 are read off the germline V gene as SNHLY and FYNNEI. Reading from cysteine to phenylalanine, the CDR3 counts 14 amino acids. CDR3 DNA only is kept here, 42 bases in frame from base 1. This same sample was also taken into another study, of T cells expressing NK-cell markers. That second report states: Three sorted T-cell subsets (CD3+CD56+NKG2C+, CD3+CD56+NKG2C- and CD3+CD56-NKG2C+) from 8 or 9 donors had their TCR beta-chain repertoires profiled. Of the eight sequenced donors, seven were found to be HCMV-seropositive and one was found to be HCMV-seronegative. In several experiments an anti-gammadeltaTCR antibody was added to restrict sorting to alphabetaTCR-expressing T cells. In about six donors, the dominant CD3+CD56+NKG2C+ clonotypes were found to rank among the top 10 CD8+ clonotypes and to make up about 1.0-7.5% of CD8+ T cells. Those dominant clonotypes were again the most abundant among CD3+CD56-NKG2C+ cells in a handful of donors, at roughly 28.3-60.1%. It remained unclear whether the expanded NKG2C-expressing T cell clones were specific for HCMV antigens. The study sequenced eight donors, all healthy volunteers chosen at random: three men and five women. HCMV serostatus was determined by detecting HCMV-specific IgG in serum with a commercial ELISA kit. For five or six donors, bulk peripheral blood T-cell repertoires were also sequenced from unsorted PBMC. MIGEC handled demultiplexing of the reads and grouping by UMI, while MiTCR was used to assemble and quantify clonotypes. To exclude erroneous sequences, only TCR cDNA sequences supported by at least two reads were retained. Downstream repertoire analysis used the tcR package, and clonotypes were matched across fractions by CDR3 nucleotide sequence plus V segment. VDJmatch was used to annotate antigen specificity against VDJdb, with one amino acid substitution in CDR3 permitted.

This receptor was taken from a woman aged 18-30 years in good health. The sequencing input was PBMCs. In this chain, TRBV2 is recombined with TRBJ2-3, with 7 bases aligning to TRBD2. Read as DNA, the sequence is TGTGCCAGCAAAGTGGGCGGGGGTACAGATACGCAGTATTTT. Translation gives CASKVGGGTDTQYF.